Detailed here is one T cell receptor beta chain. It has no known antigen specificity. Base qualities are not recorded, but no much larger clone differs from it by a single base. The CDR3 runs 12 residues from the cysteine to the phenylalanine. The only DNA kept is the CDR3, 36 bases in frame from the first base. Between the V and J ends, shortened by 10 bases and 8 bases respectively, the junction contains 17 bases. The germline V gene (reference sequence) sets CDR1 to SEHNR and CDR2 to FQNEAQ. The sample belongs to a study of T cells in Graves' hyperthyroidism and ophthalmopathy (dated by TCRdb to about 2019). Notes on the research overall: Peripheral blood samples were taken at initial diagnosis, before any treatment was given. Following sampling, methimazole starting at 30 mg daily was given to hyperthyroidism patients, and high-dose intravenous methylprednisolone was given to ophthalmopathy patients. Whether ophthalmopathy could be predicted prospectively was tested in an independent validation cohort made up of 18 to 20 hyperthyroidism patients plus 17 patients who later progressed to ophthalmopathy. The paper reports TCR Vbeta CDR3 sequencing of more than 120 peripheral blood samples: 43 ophthalmopathy, 70 to 85 hyperthyroidism and around 17 progressor patients. Thyroid tissue and blood T-cell repertoires from about six Graves' hyperthyroidism patients were also compared in the study. The 75 to 100 discovery patients were randomly split 7:3 into training and test sets. To identify distinguishing TCR V-J signatures, a discovery cohort of some 100 patients was used, comprising 43 with Graves' ophthalmopathy and 57 with stable Graves' hyperthyroidism. Results and caveats for the whole study, not just this receptor: Ophthalmopathy was separated from stable hyperthyroidism by a 13 V-J signature model, with about 86% sensitivity and about 84% specificity obtained in cross-validation and 80%/75% obtained in testing. Most expanded thyroid clonotypes (frequency above 0.001) were also found in blood, which suggests that blood repertoires may mirror thyroid immune responses. No statistical method was used to set the sample size in advance, and investigators knew the group allocation. In validation, the model predicted progression to ophthalmopathy with just under 71% sensitivity and around 72% specificity, a median of 6.5 months before onset.

The TCR beta CDR3 regions were amplified from the RNA transcripts. For the first round of RT-PCR on the TCR CDR3, the HTBI primer set was used together with the Qiagen OneStep RT-PCR kit. Libraries were constructed in a second round of multiplex PCR, after which size selection and purification were performed. Libraries were sequenced paired-end with 100 bp reads on an Illumina HiSeq2000. The authors processed their data as follows. SOAPnuke was used to process the raw data, removing reads that contained adapters or uncalled bases, had a mean Phred below 15, or lacked an exact match to the constant primer or identifier. COPE v1.2.5 was used to merge the high-quality paired reads, and each unique nucleotide sequence was defined as a clonotype. Clonotypes were aligned to IMGT TRBV, TRBD and TRBJ reference segments using MiTCR v1.1. The analysis included only V-J combinations with a frequency above 0.0001, which together covered 99% to 99.2% of the repertoires. The TCS score was defined as the ratio of F50 (clonal expansion) to E x V (chaos), calculated using BLOSUM62-based TCRdist between CDR3 peptides within each V-J. Welch's t-statistics and random forest reduced 514 V-J features to 13, which were used in a naive Bayes classifier (R e1071). TCRdb itself trimmed the public reads at Q25 with fastp, ran MiXCR and retained productive beta chains. Entries that share a CDR3 protein sequence are merged under the most common genes and DNA. The V and J calls reflect TCRdb's pipeline rather than the authors' work. The sample table contains 600,000 or so distinct CDR3 sequences; only one count was recorded for about 14% of them. The ten largest clones represent about an eighth of the sample.

In the ophthalmopathy patients, disease was moderately to severely active, with a Clinical Activity Score of 3 or more, a NOSPECS grade of 4 or more, and a duration of less than 3 months. Patients with uncontrolled infections, other autoimmune diseases, pregnancy or lactation were excluded. Clinical symptoms, serum thyroxine and TRAb, thyroid ultrasound, and orbital computed tomography formed the basis for the diagnoses. PBMCs were separated from 8 to 10 ml of fresh peripheral blood using Ficoll-Paque density gradient centrifugation. Total RNA was extracted using Trizol reagent, and RNA quality was assessed on an Agilent 2100 Bioanalyzer.

In this chain, TRBV7-9 is recombined with TRBJ1-2; confidence is insufficient to name the D gene. Sequenced sample: blood. This TCR was sampled from a woman between 50 and 59 years old with Graves' ophthalmopathy. At the DNA level, the sequence is TGTGCCATCAACCCCGGGGTGAGCGGCTACACCTTC. This translates into CAINPGVSGYTF.